This T cell receptor beta chain appears in the sequencing data of a study of CD8+ T cells in alopecia areata (dated by TCRdb to 2016 to 2018). At the level of the whole study: The treated patients took part in an open-label pilot trial in which moderate-to-severe alopecia areata was treated with oral tofacitinib at 5 to 10 mg twice daily. Patients received tofacitinib for 6 to 18 months and were then followed off drug for 6 months to check for delayed response and recurrence. To study T cell clonal expansion in alopecia areata, the researchers applied high-throughput TCRbeta sequencing to both the C3H/HeJ mouse model and human patients. On the human side, TCRbeta sequencing was run on scalp tissue and on sorted CD4+ and CD8+ peripheral blood T cells from healthy controls and from alopecia areata patients with either patchy or totalis/universalis disease. Patients on tofacitinib were biopsied at baseline and after 4 and 24 weeks of treatment, and several of the patients also had a later scalp biopsy. Scalp clonality was compared among normal scalp (n=4), patchy alopecia areata scalp (n=8), and alopecia totalis/universalis scalp (n=8). RNA was extracted with the PAXgene miRNA kit for fixed scalp, the miRNeasy kit for PBMCs, and the RNeasy kit for mouse skin. TCRbeta CDR3 regions were amplified by immunoSEQ multiplex PCR with 35 Vbeta forward and 13 Jbeta reverse primers.

Lesional scalp punch biopsies and peripheral blood were collected from alopecia areata patients. PBMCs were isolated by density centrifugation and stained for CD3, CD4 and CD8, after which CD4+ and CD8+ T cells were sorted on a FACSAria. Results and caveats for the whole study, not just this receptor: TCR sequences shared between patients were less clear than in mice, possibly partly because of HLA diversity in the patient population. Compared with normal scalp, lesional scalp, particularly in alopecia totalis/universalis, had higher clonality and more expanded CD8+ clones, which suggests antigenic drive. Scalp TCR repertoire analysis is complicated because resident alphabeta T cells in normal human skin are also sequenced, whereas mouse skin is dominated by gammadelta T cells.

This clone has just a few counts. No antigen is known for it. No base quality information exists; no much larger clone differs at one position. Libraries were built with the immunoSEQ multiplex PCR assay. For TCR sequencing, RNA was extracted from every sample and reverse transcribed into cDNA to serve as template. First-strand cDNA was synthesized with SuperScript III using a 2:1 mix of oligo-dT and random hexamers. Amplification bias was assessed with a synthetic immune receptor repertoire, and residual bias was removed computationally. On the authors' methods: Raw reads were preprocessed for error removal, and CDR3 was defined according to IMGT conventions as running from the conserved cysteine to phenylalanine. Clonality was computed as 1 minus the Shannon entropy, with the entropy normalized by log2 of the number of productive unique TCRs. Whether scalp clones were CD4 or CD8 was inferred by matching scalp TCRbeta sequences against CD4 and CD8 repertoires sorted from blood. The immuneACCESS repertoire file appears here via TCRdb, limited to in-frame rearrangements. These files lack a portion of the clones; in checked studies, under half of the deficit traces to unresolved V genes, and the cause of the others is not known. For V, J and clone size, that table is used; D and trimming come from the DNA. For this sample there are 120,000 or so clones; about two fifths appear just once. Jointly, the top ten make up roughly 3.2% of the sample.

Measured from the cysteine to the phenylalanine, the CDR3 is 12 residues long. Solely the CDR3 DNA is kept, with 36 bases framed from the first base. The germline V gene (reference sequence) gives CDR1 as MNHNY and CDR2 as SVGAGI. V drops 6 bases and J drops 6 bases, leaving 12 bases in between. Sequenced input: CD4+ T cells sorted from blood. Here the chain combines TRBV6-6 and TRBJ2-7; the D gene assignment is ambiguous. The clonotype comes from a human donor with alopecia areata. The CDR3 reads CASSISTFEQYF. At the DNA level, the sequence is TGTGCCAGCAGCATCTCTACCTTCGAGCAGTACTTC.